This T cell receptor (beta chain) was obtained from a study of blood T cell repertoires in COVID-19. Overall study context: Samples of COVID-19 (acute and convalescent) were obtained from the United States, Italy and Spain. T cells, B-cell-depleted T cells, or PBMCs supplied cDNA or gDNA.

Study processing details: Scientists estimated how many nucleated cells there were by amplifying reference gene primers. TCRdb keeps only in-frame clones here, not all; method: immunoSEQ multiplex PCR. The V and J calls and clone size were taken over from that table, and D and trimming were inferred from the DNA. The repertoire includes 150,000 to 200,000 clones, about 80% of them detected once, and about 6.3% sits in the top ten. The CDR3 covers 15 residues. The sequenced material came from peripheral blood. This sequence originates from a man aged 55-75 years with acute or convalescent COVID-19. The chain links TRBV21-1 to TRBJ2-5; no DNA check was done on the table's D call, TRBD2. TRBV21-1 is a pseudogene. The chain's CDR3 is CASSSLAGGMETQYF. Written as DNA, the CDR3 is TGTGCCAGCAGCTCTCTAGCGGGGGGGATGGAGACCCAGTACTTC.